These 16 T cell receptor beta chains originate from one sample sequenced in a study of early T cells in non-severe SARS-CoV-2 infection. TCRdb re-called the 5' RACE reads through MiXCR, storing one row per CDR3 protein. The table records around 88,000 distinct CDR3 sequences, approximately 15% of them present only once. Sequenced sample: whole blood. The receptor set was obtained from an adult who was a healthcare worker with PCR-confirmed SARS-CoV-2 infection or an uninfected control (not recorded which).

There are many counts of this clonotype. This sequence joins TRBV7-9 and TRBJ2-4, with D maybe TRBD2 (7 bases). Trimming took off 1 base at V and 9 bases at J, with 28 bases between the two ends. CDR3 length equals 19 residues. Germline CDR1 reads SEHNR; CDR2 reads FQNEAQ (reference sequence). CDR3 sequence reads: CASSLGSWGLADLRAIQYF. In nucleotides, the CDR3 is TGTGCCAGCAGCTTAGGGTCCTGGGGGCTAGCGGACCTGCGCGCCATTCAGTACTTC.

The chain uses TRBV12-3 or TRBV12-4 and TRBJ2-3, with D tentatively TRBD2 (5 bases). V lost 6 bases, J lost 0 bases, and 13 bases lay in between. The CDR3 extends over 15 amino acids. CDR3 nucleotides: TGTGCCAGCAGCCGACGGCTAGCTAGCACAGATACGCAGTATTTT. Translation: CASSRRLASTDTQYF.

J is TRBJ2-1 and V is TRBV30; 12 bases fit TRBD2. In germline, CDR1 is GTSNPN, CDR2 SVGIG (reference sequence). The CDR3 extends over 19 amino acids. Unmatched junction bases numbered 18, after V lost 2 bases and J lost 7 bases. The CDR3 sequence: CAWSILPLVLAGGGNEQFF. CDR3 DNA: TGTGCCTGGAGTATCCTCCCTCTGGTTCTAGCGGGAGGGGGTAATGAGCAGTTCTTC.

A few counts support this clonotype. The CDR3 bases are TGCAGTGCTAGGATTCGGGGAGGCCGATCTGGAAACACCATATATTTT. Residues: CSARIRGGRSGNTIYF. The V call is TRBV20-1, the J call TRBJ1-3; D remains ambiguous. CDR1 DFQATT and CDR2 SNEGSKA come from the germline V gene (reference sequence). V gave up 3 bases and J gave up 1 base, with 16 bases separating them. The CDR3 contains 16 residues.

In this sample, this clonotype turned up a few times. The V gene is TRBV7-9, the J gene TRBJ2-3, with 10 positions matching TRBD2. CDR1 and CDR2 from the germline V gene are SEHNR and FQNEAQ (reference sequence). The CDR3 covers 14 residues. The V segment lost 10 bases and the J segment 3 bases; nucleotides outside the gene matches: 7. The CDR3 DNA sequence: TGTGCCATCCGGGCTAGCGGGAGTACAGATACGCAGTATTTT. It yields the protein CAIRASGSTDTQYF.

This clonotype turned up a few times. CDR3 sequence reads: CASSLTGGFYEQYF. Here the CDR3 DNA reads TGCGCCAGCAGCCTTACGGGGGGCTTCTACGAGCAGTACTTC. This chain uses TRBV4-1 with TRBJ2-7, with a possible D match to TRBD2 (7 bases). Trimming stripped 4 bases from V and 3 bases from J, with 13 bases between. The germline V gene encodes CDR1 MGHRA and CDR2 YSYEKL. The CDR3 is made up of 14 amino acids.

This clonotype came up many times. This chain links TRBV19 with TRBJ2-1; 8 bases map to TRBD2. CDR1 is LNHDA, CDR2 SQIVND, per germline (reference sequence). This CDR3 has 15 amino acids. J was trimmed by 5 bases and V by 4 bases; bases with no gene match: 7. The CDR3 region has the DNA TGTGCCAGTAGTAGGGCTGGACTAGCTAACAATGAGCAGTTCTTC. Translated: CASSRAGLANNEQFF.

The chain joins TRBV3-1 to TRBJ2-1; D might be TRBD2 (7 bases). Trimming cost V 1 base and J 5 bases, with 24 bases left between them. The CDR3 is made up of 19 amino acids. The germline CDR1 and CDR2 sequences are LGHDT and YNNKEL (reference sequence). The CDR3 sequence is CASSQGPRLAFGTHNEQFF. The CDR3 DNA sequence: TGTGCCAGCAGCCAAGGCCCCCGACTAGCCTTTGGGACACACAATGAGCAGTTCTTC.

The rearrangement links TRBV20-1 to TRBJ2-1; tentative D call: TRBD2 (6 bases). Germline lookup yields CDR1 DFQATT and CDR2 SNEGSKA (reference sequence). The CDR3 runs 13 residues. Trimming stripped 3 bases from V and 5 bases from J, with 11 bases between. CDR3 protein: CSASGSADNEQFF. In nucleotides, the CDR3 is TGCAGTGCTAGCGGGAGTGCCGACAATGAGCAGTTCTTC.

The chain carries TRBV21-1 and TRBJ2-3; the table's D gene call, TRBD1, was not cross checked with the DNA. TRBV21-1 is recorded as a pseudogene. The CDR3 runs 17 residues. CDR3 sequence reads: CASSNRSLLVTPDTQYF. CDR3 bases: TGTGCCAGCAGCAACCGGTCCCTGCTCGTGACTCCGGATACGCAGTATTTT.

This clonotype was seen ten or more times. This sequence joins TRBV11-1 and TRBJ2-1; D is unclear. The V gene's germline CDR1 is SGHAT and CDR2 FQDESV (reference sequence). The V and J ends lost 2 bases and 3 bases respectively, with 11 bases between them. The CDR3 extends over 15 amino acids. In nucleotides, the CDR3 is TGTGCCAGCAGCTTAAGTCAGGCCAGCTACAATGAGCAGTTCTTC. As protein: CASSLSQASYNEQFF.

The genes are TRBV7-6 and TRBJ2-7; D is ambiguous. The V gene lost 1 base and the J gene lost 5 bases, with 18 bases spanning the gap. CDR1 and CDR2 from the germline V gene are SGHVS and FNYEAQ. The length of the CDR3 is 16 residues. The CDR3 reads CASSLGPGRSSHEQYF. CDR3 sequence (DNA): TGTGCCAGCAGCTTAGGCCCCGGCAGGAGTAGCCACGAGCAGTACTTC.

DNA for the CDR3: TGCAGCGCCCAAGGCCCCTACCAGTACTTC. Its translation is CSAQGPYQYF. The chain links TRBV29-1 to TRBJ2-5; D gene ambiguous. The V and J ends lost 7 bases and 10 bases respectively, with 13 bases between them. The CDR3 is 10 amino acids. Per germline, CDR1 SQVTM and CDR2 ANQGSEA.

This chain uses TRBV21-1 with TRBJ2-1; the table's D call of TRBD2 was not tested on the DNA. TRBV21-1 is a pseudogene segment. The CDR3 loop spans 13 amino acids. The CDR3 DNA follows: TGTGCCAGCAGCCCCCCCGGAGGGGATGAGCAGTTCTTC. Translating gives CASSPPGGDEQFF.

This clonotype was picked up a small number of times. The chain joins TRBV6-1 to TRBJ2-1, with D perhaps matching TRBD1 (6 bases). V was pared by 6 bases and J by 0 bases, with 15 bases between. Germline V gives CDR1 MNHNS, CDR2 SASEGT. The CDR3 spans 16 residues. CDR3: CASSTRQVSSYNEQFF. CDR3 nucleotide sequence: TGTGCCAGCAGCACCAGACAGGTTAGCTCCTACAATGAGCAGTTCTTC.

This chain joins TRBV29-1 and TRBJ2-1, with a possible D match to TRBD1 (6 bases). The CDR3 has 15 amino acids. V was pared by 7 bases and J by 0 bases, with 16 bases between. The germline gives CDR1 SQVTM, CDR2 ANQGSEA. The CDR3 coding sequence is TGCAGCGCCGGTCGGGACATTTACTCCTACAATGAGCAGTTCTTC. It translates to CSAGRDIYSYNEQFF.